A selection of T cell receptor beta chains follows, all from one sample in a study of regulatory T cells in long-lasting Graves disease. MiXCR, run by TCRdb on the multiplex PCR reads, gives a single entry per CDR3 protein. Of about 430,000 distinct CDR3 sequences listed, roughly a fifth are singletons. Sequenced here: peripheral blood mononuclear cells (PBMCs), sampled when the disease was refractory, from a patient treated with antithyroid drugs. The receptors come from a female donor with Graves disease. The CDR3 runs from the conserved cysteine through the conserved F or W. Fields, in order: J gene, V gene, D gene, clone size, CDR3 DNA, CDR3 protein. The D gene is left open where the match is weak. Some rows mark clone size as missing; the rest say once, few, many or name a class of expanded clone.

TRBJ2-7,TRBV6-1,NA,many,TGTGCCAGCAGCCCTACAGGGTCTGGGTCCTACGAGCAGTACTTC,CASSPTGSGSYEQYF
TRBJ2-3,TRBV11-2,NA,NA,TGTGCCAGCAGAGTAGCGGCTAGCACAGATACGCAGTATTTT,CASRVAASTDTQYF
TRBJ1-5,TRBV5-4,TRBD1,NA,TGTGCCAGCAGCAAGGGGGCGGACGATCAGCCCCAGCATTTT,CASSKGADDQPQHF
TRBJ2-7,TRBV6-5,NA,NA,TGTGCCAGCAGTTACGGGCAGGAGCAGTACTTC,CASSYGQEQYF
TRBJ1-4,TRBV7-2,NA,NA,TGTGCCAGCAGCTTATATAGGGGAACTAATGAAAAACTGTTTTTT,CASSLYRGTNEKLFF
TRBJ2-7,TRBV12-3/TRBV12-4,NA,NA,TGTGCCAGCAGCCCCGGACGGGGCGGGTCCGAGCAGTACTTC,CASSPGRGGSEQYF
TRBJ1-4,TRBV28,TRBD1,many,TGTGCCAGCAGTCCCCAGGACAGGGGGCTCCTTTGGGAAAAACTGTTTTTT,CASSPQDRGLLWEKLFF
TRBJ1-2,TRBV19,TRBD1,few,TGTGCCAGTAGTATCGACGGGACAGCCCAAGGCTACACCTTC,CASSIDGTAQGYTF
TRBJ1-1,TRBV27,NA,few,TGTGCCAGCAGTTTTGAGGGCGGTTCCAACACTGAAGCTTTCTTT,CASSFEGGSNTEAFF
TRBJ2-7,TRBV7-2,TRBD2,NA,TGTGCCAGCAGCTTTTTACTAGCGGGAGGGCCGGGAGACGAGCAGTACTTC,CASSFLLAGGPGDEQYF
TRBJ2-1,TRBV10-3,TRBD2,NA,TGTGCCATCAGTGACAGGGCGACTAGCGGGTACAATGAGCAGTTCTTC,CAISDRATSGYNEQFF
TRBJ2-5,TRBV5-4,NA,many,TGTGCCACCTATAGCGGGACAGACCAAGAGACCCAGTACTTC,CATYSGTDQETQYF
TRBJ1-1,TRBV11-2,NA,NA,TGTGCCAGCAGCCCTGAACAGGGAACGGCTGAAGCTTTCTTT,CASSPEQGTAEAFF
TRBJ1-1,TRBV6-1,TRBD1,many,TGTGCCAGCAGTGGGGACAGGGGAGCCAACACTGAAGCTTTCTTT,CASSGDRGANTEAFF
TRBJ2-5,TRBV27,NA,many,TGTGCCAGCAGTCCTCCGCCGGGACAAGAAGAGACCCAGTACTTC,CASSPPPGQEETQYF
TRBJ2-5,TRBV20-1,TRBD2,many,TGCAGTGCTCCGACCGGGGGGGGCAAGGGGGAGACCCAGTACTTC,CSAPTGGGKGETQYF
TRBJ2-7,TRBV28,TRBD2,many,TGTGCCAGCAGGCGAGGGCTAGCGGGAGTCATGTACGAGCAGTACTTC,CASRRGLAGVMYEQYF
TRBJ2-2,TRBV20-1,NA,NA,TGCAGTGCTAATCCCCCGCTGTACACCGGGGAGCTGTTTTTT,CSANPPLYTGELFF